This TCR beta chain was sequenced during a study of blood T cell repertoires in COVID-19. About the research overall: Specimens from acute and convalescent COVID-19 originated in the United States, Italy and Spain. In each case, the material was cDNA or gDNA derived from T cells, B-cell-depleted T cells, or PBMCs.

Per the study methods: Reference gene primers were amplified, and this amplification served to estimate nucleated cell counts. Clones were sequenced by immunoSEQ multiplex PCR, and TCRdb holds only the in-frame ones, with some missing. V and J calls and clone size are copied from that table; D and trimming were computed from the DNA. The profile shows 200,000 to 300,000 clones, 65% to 90% of them singletons. This TCR came from a man between 40 and 49 years old who had recovered from COVID-19. The sample taken for sequencing was peripheral blood.

CDR3: CASTPSGQETQYF. The CDR3 DNA reads as TGTGCCAGTACCCCCAGCGGGCAAGAGACCCAGTACTTC. V and J are TRBV19 and TRBJ2-5, with TRBD2 as a possible D gene (6 bases). V was pared by 7 bases and J by 2 bases, with 11 bases between. Germline CDR1 LNHDA, CDR2 SQIVND (reference sequence). The CDR3 runs to 13 residues.